This TCR beta chain was recorded in a study of blood T cell repertoires in COVID-19. Generated by immunoSEQ multiplex PCR, the TCRdb table keeps only in-frame clones and is missing some. Among about 81,000 clones listed, approximately 90% were seen once. The CDR3 is made up of 12 amino acids. The ends were cut back, 6 bases at V and 5 bases at J, with 10 bases in the middle. The V gene's germline CDR1 is MNHEY and CDR2 SVGAGI. The clonotype comes from a man aged 65 to 85 with active or convalescent COVID-19. The gene calls are TRBV6-5 and TRBJ1-1, with D maybe TRBD1 (5 bases). Sequencing input: peripheral blood. This CDR3 is CASSRGGTEAFF. The CDR3 DNA reads TGTGCCAGCAGCCGCGGGGGAACTGAAGCTTTCTTT.